This is a list of T cell receptor beta chains from one sample in a study of T cell repertoires in cytomegalovirus infection. One entry per CDR3 protein, called by TCRdb with MiXCR from the reads. The repertoire has 150,000 to 200,000 distinct CDR3 sequences, about 28% of them found once; the top ten carry 31%. The sequenced sample was PBMCs. These receptor sequences come from a human donor in good health (CMV status not recorded). Some clones in this sample may be carry-over from other donors' samples. Both conserved end residues are trimmed from each CDR3. A row's size may be missing; if present it is once, few, many or a size class.

CDR3aa: ASSEGSLGGELF
abundance: NA
j_gene: TRBJ2-2
v_gene: TRBV6-1

CDR3aa: ASSPGQGARTNIQY
abundance: NA
j_gene: TRBJ2-4
v_gene: TRBV7-8

CDR3aa: ASSLVYRVDEQF
abundance: NA
j_gene: TRBJ2-1
v_gene: TRBV7-8

CDR3aa: ASSLGGAEQDTQY
abundance: once
j_gene: TRBJ2-5
v_gene: TRBV12-3/TRBV12-4

CDR3aa: ASSQEIRDEQY
abundance: few
j_gene: TRBJ2-7
v_gene: TRBV4-1

CDR3aa: ASRRANPATDTQY
abundance: few
j_gene: TRBJ2-3
v_gene: TRBV27

CDR3aa: ASSNTAPYEQY
abundance: many
j_gene: TRBJ2-7
v_gene: TRBV6-1

CDR3aa: ASSFLSSEAF
abundance: few
j_gene: TRBJ1-1
v_gene: TRBV7-2

CDR3aa: ASSLGGVSYNEQF
abundance: few
j_gene: TRBJ2-1
v_gene: TRBV7-6

CDR3aa: ASSPGTSGGPSSYEQY
abundance: many
j_gene: TRBJ2-7
v_gene: TRBV7-6

CDR3aa: ASSFRGRAHTDTQY
abundance: NA
j_gene: TRBJ2-3
v_gene: TRBV7-6

CDR3aa: ASSTRRKETQY
abundance: NA
j_gene: TRBJ2-5
v_gene: TRBV6-5

CDR3aa: ASSVGGESADTQY
abundance: NA
j_gene: TRBJ2-3
v_gene: TRBV6-6

CDR3aa: ASSGGLAGLAEETQY
abundance: many
j_gene: TRBJ2-5
v_gene: TRBV19

CDR3aa: ASSSGQGGYTEAF
abundance: few
j_gene: TRBJ1-1
v_gene: TRBV5-5

CDR3aa: ASSSQGRGGQPQH
abundance: NA
j_gene: TRBJ1-5
v_gene: TRBV6-2/TRBV6-3

CDR3aa: ASSPPGQGQSYEQY
abundance: few
j_gene: TRBJ2-7
v_gene: TRBV6-6

CDR3aa: ASTMTGRVYEQY
abundance: NA
j_gene: TRBJ2-7
v_gene: TRBV27

CDR3aa: ASSFQSGTDTQY
abundance: NA
j_gene: TRBJ2-3
v_gene: TRBV7-2

CDR3aa: SSSGGGRADTQY
abundance: few
j_gene: TRBJ2-3
v_gene: TRBV29-1

CDR3aa: ASSQGTGGPAGELF
abundance: many
j_gene: TRBJ2-2
v_gene: TRBV4-2

CDR3aa: ASSLGGNGYT
abundance: NA
j_gene: TRBJ1-2
v_gene: TRBV7-9

CDR3aa: ASSGRSYNQPQH
abundance: NA
j_gene: TRBJ1-5
v_gene: TRBV2

CDR3aa: ASSEIGNEKLF
abundance: many
j_gene: TRBJ1-4
v_gene: TRBV7-9

CDR3aa: ASSDMGAPS
abundance: once
j_gene: TRBJ2-7
v_gene: TRBV2

CDR3aa: ASSLSGGARNTGELF
abundance: NA
j_gene: TRBJ2-2
v_gene: TRBV7-6

CDR3aa: ASSYTGLNEQY
abundance: NA
j_gene: TRBJ2-7
v_gene: TRBV5-1

CDR3aa: ASSTQSGETQY
abundance: many
j_gene: TRBJ2-5
v_gene: TRBV7-2

CDR3aa: ATSRNTWAGMNTEAF
abundance: few
j_gene: TRBJ1-1
v_gene: TRBV15

CDR3aa: SGAPMTAEAF
abundance: NA
j_gene: TRBJ1-1
v_gene: TRBV29-1

CDR3aa: ASSSSPPGLRTYGYT
abundance: few
j_gene: TRBJ1-2
v_gene: TRBV7-2

CDR3aa: ASSYSPREEQY
abundance: NA
j_gene: TRBJ2-7
v_gene: TRBV6-8

CDR3aa: SVERQGLDSNYGYT
abundance: few
j_gene: TRBJ1-2
v_gene: TRBV29-1

CDR3aa: ASSGQGNYGYT
abundance: many
j_gene: TRBJ1-2
v_gene: TRBV7-3

CDR3aa: ASSFQSRGSGYT
abundance: few
j_gene: TRBJ1-2
v_gene: TRBV5-8

CDR3aa: ASSLSTGRDTEAF
abundance: many
j_gene: TRBJ1-1
v_gene: TRBV7-2

CDR3aa: ASSYWTGGVMTEAF
abundance: NA
j_gene: TRBJ1-1
v_gene: TRBV6-6

CDR3aa: ASSFGTGPQETQY
abundance: NA
j_gene: TRBJ2-5
v_gene: TRBV4-1

CDR3aa: ASRAEGPSHEQF
abundance: NA
j_gene: TRBJ2-1
v_gene: TRBV5-1

CDR3aa: ASTDRQAYTEAF
abundance: NA
j_gene: TRBJ1-1
v_gene: TRBV19

CDR3aa: ASSQVRGGEQY
abundance: NA
j_gene: TRBJ2-7
v_gene: TRBV14

CDR3aa: ASGRTVQVGNQPQH
abundance: NA
j_gene: TRBJ1-5
v_gene: TRBV6-6

CDR3aa: ASSLAQGARGYT
abundance: NA
j_gene: TRBJ1-2
v_gene: TRBV7-2

CDR3aa: SVEGSEPYGYT
abundance: few
j_gene: TRBJ1-2
v_gene: TRBV29-1